This T cell receptor (beta chain) was observed in a study of CD8+ T cells in alopecia areata. Study-wide points: Alopecia totalis/universalis scalp especially showed more expanded CD8+ clones than normal scalp. TCR sharing was clearer in mice than between patients, perhaps partly owing to patient HLA diversity.

V was pared by 3 bases and J by 2 bases, with 16 bases between. The CDR3 extends over 16 amino acids. Looked up from germline, CDR1 is SEHNR and CDR2 is FQNEAQ (reference sequence). TCR sequencing used cDNA made by reverse transcription of extracted RNA. Assay: immunoSEQ multiplex PCR; the TCRdb copy retains only in-frame clones and omits some. This table holds 150,000 or so clones, around 57% found once. Of note for this clone: Its antigen remains unknown.

The receptor's source is a human donor in good health. The chain links TRBV7-9 to TRBJ2-5; unclear D gene. Specimen: CD4+ T cells sorted from blood. The CDR3 DNA reads as TGTGCCAGCAGCTTCGCTGTACTGGGCGCACAAGAGACCCAGTACTTC. This encodes CASSFAVLGAQETQYF.